Included here is one TCR beta chain sequence, with context. Its antigen is unknown. This sample is drawn from a study of CD8+ T cells in alopecia areata. Study at large: Those patients who were treated received oral tofacitinib, which was given at 5 to 10 mg twice daily for moderate-to-severe alopecia areata. The study, taken as a whole, reports: Tofacitinib delivered significant drops in scalp clonality and in expanded CD8+ clones among the top 100.

Following extraction, RNA underwent reverse transcription to cDNA, which served as the sequencing template. Using immunoSEQ multiplex PCR, the repertoire was profiled, and TCRdb retains in-frame clones only, with some absent. Of approximately 140,000 clones in the sample, roughly four fifths were seen once. Specified treatment: oral pan-JAK inhibitor, 5-10 mg twice daily. V was clipped by 6 bases and J by 5 bases; unmatched bases: 5. Germline V CDR1 and CDR2: SQVTM, ANQGSEA. CDR3 length: 13 amino acids. Specimen: CD8+ T cells sorted from blood, collected at week 4, from a patient treated with tofacitinib. This clonotype was obtained from a human donor with alopecia areata. The chain has TRBV29-1 and TRBJ2-1; 9 bases are a match to TRBD1. The CDR3 DNA reads TGCAGCGTGGACAGGGGATGGAACAATGAGCAGTTCTTC. Its translation is CSVDRGWNNEQFF.